Shown below are 20 T cell receptor beta chains from a single sample sequenced in a study of shared clonotypes between healthy human individuals. Produced via immunoSEQ multiplex PCR; TCRdb's table is partial and in-frame only. The sample contains around 610,000 clones, about 96% of which appear only once. CD45RO negativity and positive selection for CCR7 defined naive CD8 cells, a population that excluded terminally differentiated effector memory CD45RA+ cells. Sequences were obtained from naive CD8+ T cells sorted from blood. The receptors stem from a woman between 25 and 40 years old in good health.

V is TRBV11-1 and J is TRBJ1-4, with 11 bases matching TRBD1. The CDR3 contains 17 residues. With V trimmed by 0 bases and J by 6 bases, 6 bases remained unmatched. The germline V gene encodes CDR1 SGHAT and CDR2 FQDESV (reference sequence). The CDR3 loop reads CASSLAPGTGGHEKLFF. In DNA, the CDR3 is TGTGCCAGCAGCTTAGCCCCTGGGACAGGGGGTCATGAAAAACTGTTTTTT.

The chain joins TRBV27 to TRBJ2-1, with 14 positions matching TRBD2. There are 15 residues in the CDR3. Looked up from germline, CDR1 is MNHEY and CDR2 is SMNVEV (reference sequence). Losses at the gene ends were 3 bases for V and 10 bases for J; bases not matched to a gene: 5. CDR3 sequence: CASSFGTSGRGEQFF. The CDR3 DNA reads TGTGCCAGCAGTTTCGGGACTAGCGGGAGAGGGGAGCAGTTCTTC.

The rearrangement links TRBV7-9 to TRBJ2-2, with a tentative D call TRBD1 (6 bases). The germline V gene has CDR1 SEHNR and CDR2 FQNEAQ (reference sequence). This CDR3 has 17 residues. The V and J ends lost 4 bases and 6 bases respectively, with 21 bases between them. CDR3 coding DNA: TGTGCCAGCAGCTCGAGCGGACAGCTTGTCTTACCCGGGGAGCTGTTTTTT. This gives the protein CASSSSGQLVLPGELFF.

The chain has TRBV9 and TRBJ2-7, with 10 bases lining up with TRBD2. The junction had 2 bases not matched to a gene; V was cut back by 4 bases and J by 1 base. The V gene's germline CDR1 is SGDLS and CDR2 YYNGEE. This CDR3 is 14 amino acids long. CDR3 coding DNA: TGTGCCAGCAGCACGACTAGCGGGTCCTACGAGCAGTACTTC. This translates into CASSTTSGSYEQYF. Variable domain in full (rest from reference TRBV9 and TRBJ2-7): DSGVTQTPKHLITATGQRVTLRCSPRSGDLSVYWYQQSLDQGLQFLIQYYNGEERAKGNILERFSAQQFPDLHSELNLSSLELGDSALYFCASSTTSGSYEQYFGPGTRLTVT.

The chain couples TRBV7-9 to TRBJ2-7, with D uncertain. The ends were cut back, 4 bases at V and 2 bases at J, with 12 bases in the middle. The CDR3 runs to 14 residues. Germline lookup yields CDR1 SEHNR and CDR2 FQNEAQ (reference sequence). In DNA form, the CDR3 reads TGTGCCAGCAGCTCGATAGTGGCCCCCTACGAGCAGTACTTC. It yields the protein CASSSIVAPYEQYF.

V usage is TRBV6-6 and J usage is TRBJ2-1; a possible D gene is TRBD2 (5 bases). Per the germline V gene, CDR1 is MNHNY and CDR2 is SVGAGI (reference sequence). Deletions cut 2 bases from V and 7 bases from J, with 18 bases between. This CDR3 has 16 amino acids. DNA of the CDR3: TGTGCCAGCAGTTACCTTTCGGAGGCCGAGGTGAATGAGCAGTTCTTC. Residues: CASSYLSEAEVNEQFF.

The chain has TRBV7-9 and TRBJ1-5, with D maybe TRBD1 (6 bases). This CDR3 contains 15 residues. Looked up from germline, CDR1 is SEHNR and CDR2 is FQNEAQ (reference sequence). V was trimmed by 4 bases and J by 5 bases, leaving 15 bases between them. This CDR3 is CASSSGQKIDQPQHF. CDR3 DNA: TGTGCCAGCAGCTCCGGACAGAAGATCGATCAGCCCCAGCATTTT.

The chain is built from TRBV28 and TRBJ1-5; D call uncertain. Trimming shortened V by 6 bases and J by 0 bases, and 9 bases separated the two germline ends. Germline-derived CDR1 and CDR2 are MDHEN and SYDVKM. The CDR3 contains 14 residues. This CDR3 is CASRMLDSNQPQHF. The CDR3 DNA reads TGTGCCAGCAGGATGTTGGATAGCAATCAGCCCCAGCATTTT.

The chain is built from TRBV19 and TRBJ2-5; D ambiguous. The germline CDR1 and CDR2 sequences are LNHDA and SQIVND (reference sequence). V was cut by 6 bases and J by 5 bases, with 13 bases left in between. The CDR3 has 13 amino acids. The CDR3 DNA reads TGTGCCAGTAGCATTTTGATAAGGGAGACCCAGTACTTC. It codes for CASSILIRETQYF.

The genes are TRBV13 and TRBJ1-1; D ambiguous. This CDR3 contains 13 residues. Trimming took 0 bases from V and 7 from J, leaving 9 bases between them. Germline assignment: CDR1 PRHDT and CDR2 FYEKMQ (reference sequence). The CDR3 nucleotides are TGTGCCAGCAGCTTAGGCCTAGACAATGAAGCTTTCTTT. It specifies CASSLGLDNEAFF.

The V and J genes are TRBV13 and TRBJ2-7; TRBD2 aligns across 9 bases. This CDR3 is built from 14 residues. The V gene end was trimmed by 6 bases and the J gene end by 6 bases; junction bases not matched to a gene: 9. Per the germline V gene, CDR1 is PRHDT and CDR2 is FYEKMQ (reference sequence). CDR3 nucleotide sequence: TGTGCCAGCAGTGCGGGGACTAGCACCTCCGAGCAGTACTTC. Translation: CASSAGTSTSEQYF. The full variable domain, with the rest looked up from reference TRBV13 and TRBJ2-7, is AAGVIQSPRHLIKEKRETATLKCYPIPRHDTVYWYQQGPGQDPQFLISFYEKMQSDKGSIPDRFSAQQFSDYHSELNMSSLELGDSALYFCASSAGTSTSEQYFGPGTRLTVT.

Note on this clone: Other DNA sequences of this sample code for an identical CDR3. The genes are TRBV27 and TRBJ1-5, with unresolved D. V lost 2 bases to trimming and J lost 0 bases, with 2 bases between them. The germline CDR1 and CDR2 sequences are MNHEY and SMNVEV (reference sequence). The CDR3 loop spans 13 amino acids. The CDR3 region is CASSLGSNQPQHF. The CDR3 DNA follows: TGTGCCAGCAGTTTAGGTAGCAATCAGCCCCAGCATTTT.

This clone showed up just once. This sequence joins TRBV28 and TRBJ2-7; 11 bases align to TRBD2. V was clipped by 3 bases and J by 2 bases; unmatched bases: 6. CDR3 length: 16 residues. CDR1 is MDHEN, CDR2 SYDVKM, per germline. CDR3 sequence: CASSFPTSGSTYEQYF. Here the CDR3 DNA reads TGTGCCAGCAGTTTCCCCACTAGCGGGAGTACCTACGAGCAGTACTTC.

This clone was found once. The chain links TRBV25-1 to TRBJ2-7, with D maybe TRBD1 (6 bases). CDR3 size: 14 residues. CDR1 MGHDK and CDR2 SYGVNS come from the germline V gene. V was pared by 1 base and J by 4 bases, with 11 bases between. CDR3 in amino acids: CASSESGTSYEQYF. In DNA, the CDR3 is TGTGCCAGCAGTGAATCAGGGACAAGTTACGAGCAGTACTTC.

The J gene is TRBJ2-5, the V gene TRBV28; TRBD1 matches at 7 bases. Germline CDR1 is MDHEN and CDR2 is SYDVKM. This CDR3 spans 15 amino acids. V gave up 5 bases and J gave up 1 base; unmatched junction bases: 7. The CDR3 sequence: CASSDGGQFQETQYF. The CDR3 DNA is TGTGCCAGCAGTGATGGGGGACAGTTCCAAGAGACCCAGTACTTC.

J is TRBJ2-5 and V is TRBV13; D is possibly TRBD2 (6 bases). There are 14 residues in the CDR3. Trimming shortened V by 5 bases and J by 5 bases, and 15 bases separated the two germline ends. Germline V lookup: CDR1 PRHDT, CDR2 FYEKMQ (reference sequence). CDR3 sequence: CASSNTGLRETQYF. The CDR3 DNA sequence: TGTGCCAGCAGCAATACGGGACTCCGGGAGACCCAGTACTTC. The full variable domain, completed using reference TRBV13 and TRBJ2-5, is AAGVIQSPRHLIKEKRETATLKCYPIPRHDTVYWYQQGPGQDPQFLISFYEKMQSDKGSIPDRFSAQQFSDYHSELNMSSLELGDSALYFCASSNTGLRETQYFGPGTRLLVL.

The V gene is TRBV9, the J gene TRBJ2-4, with 9 bases that match TRBD1. Germline V lookup: CDR1 SGDLS, CDR2 YYNGEE. The CDR3 loop spans 15 amino acids. V lost 10 bases and J lost 4; bases outside the gene matches: 12. The CDR3 coding sequence is TGTGCCTCCAGGGGGGACAGGGTAATAAAAAACATTCAGTACTTC. Amino acid sequence: CASRGDRVIKNIQYF.

The rearrangement links TRBV28 to TRBJ1-1, with D unresolved. Looked up from germline, CDR1 is MDHEN and CDR2 is SYDVKM. The CDR3 sequence is 11 residues long. Trimming removed 1 base at V and 7 bases at J, with 4 bases between. The CDR3 loop reads CASSLFDEAFF. The CDR3 DNA reads TGTGCCAGCAGTTTATTTGATGAAGCTTTCTTT.

The gene calls are TRBV6-5 and TRBJ2-7; D ambiguous. The CDR3 length is 14 residues. V was pared by 6 bases and J by 3 bases, with 15 bases between. Germline V CDR1 and CDR2: MNHEY, SVGAGI. The CDR3 DNA reads TGTGCCAGCAGGGCCCTAGAGGTTTACTACGAGCAGTACTTC. Translation gives CASRALEVYYEQYF.

This clone appeared a single time. The J gene is TRBJ2-1, the V gene TRBV27; 8 nucleotides agree with TRBD1. Trimming took 5 bases from V and 9 from J; bases not matched to a gene: 12. Germline CDR1 and CDR2: MNHEY and SMNVEV (reference sequence). The CDR3 loop spans 15 amino acids. CDR3 coding DNA: TGTGCCAGCAGTATCCCAGGGGGCTCAGTCGGTGAGCAGTTCTTC. Translation gives CASSIPGGSVGEQFF.